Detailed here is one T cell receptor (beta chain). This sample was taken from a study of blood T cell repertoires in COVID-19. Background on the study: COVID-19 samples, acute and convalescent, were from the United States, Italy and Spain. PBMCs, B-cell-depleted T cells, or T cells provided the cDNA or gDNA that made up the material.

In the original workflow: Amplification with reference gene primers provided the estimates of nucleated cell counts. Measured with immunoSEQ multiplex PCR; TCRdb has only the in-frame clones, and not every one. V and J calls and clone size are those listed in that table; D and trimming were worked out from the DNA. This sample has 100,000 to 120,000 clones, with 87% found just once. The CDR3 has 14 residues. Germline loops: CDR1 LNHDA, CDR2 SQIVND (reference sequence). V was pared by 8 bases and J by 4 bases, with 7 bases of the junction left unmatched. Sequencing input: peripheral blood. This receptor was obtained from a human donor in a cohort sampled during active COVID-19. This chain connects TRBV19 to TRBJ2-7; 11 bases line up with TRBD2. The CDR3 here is CASAGTSGRYEQYF. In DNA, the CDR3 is TGTGCCAGTGCCGGGACTAGCGGCCGATACGAGCAGTACTTC.